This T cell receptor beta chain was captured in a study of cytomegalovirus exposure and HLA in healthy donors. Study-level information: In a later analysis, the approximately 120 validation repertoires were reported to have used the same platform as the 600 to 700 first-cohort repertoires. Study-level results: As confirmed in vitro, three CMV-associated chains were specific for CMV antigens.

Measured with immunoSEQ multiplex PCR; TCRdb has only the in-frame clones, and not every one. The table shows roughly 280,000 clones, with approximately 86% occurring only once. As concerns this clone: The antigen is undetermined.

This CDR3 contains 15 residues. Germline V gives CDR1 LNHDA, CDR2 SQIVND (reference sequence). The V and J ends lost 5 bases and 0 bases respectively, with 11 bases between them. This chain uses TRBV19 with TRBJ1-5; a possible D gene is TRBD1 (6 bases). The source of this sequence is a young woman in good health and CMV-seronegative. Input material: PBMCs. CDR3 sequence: CASSPRTDSNQPQHF. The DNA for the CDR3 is TGTGCCAGTAGTCCTCGGACAGATAGCAATCAGCCCCAGCATTTT.